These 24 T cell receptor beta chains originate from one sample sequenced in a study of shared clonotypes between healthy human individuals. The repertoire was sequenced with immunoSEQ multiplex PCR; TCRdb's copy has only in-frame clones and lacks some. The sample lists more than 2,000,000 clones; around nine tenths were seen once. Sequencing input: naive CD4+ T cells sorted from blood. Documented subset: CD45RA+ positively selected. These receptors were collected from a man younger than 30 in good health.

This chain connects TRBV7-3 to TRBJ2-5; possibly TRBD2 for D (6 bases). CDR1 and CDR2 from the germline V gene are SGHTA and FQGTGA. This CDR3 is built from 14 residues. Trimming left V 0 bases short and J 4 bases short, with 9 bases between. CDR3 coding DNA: TGTGCCAGCAGCTTAACGGGGGGAGTAGAGACCCAGTACTTC. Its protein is CASSLTGGVETQYF.

Written as DNA, the CDR3 is TGTGCCAGCAGTTGGAATGAAAAACTGTTTTTT. Protein: CASSWNEKLFF. The rearrangement links TRBV27 to TRBJ1-4; no clear D. Looked up from germline, CDR1 is MNHEY and CDR2 is SMNVEV (reference sequence). Trimming cost V 4 bases and J 5 bases, with 2 bases left between them. The CDR3 length is 11 residues.

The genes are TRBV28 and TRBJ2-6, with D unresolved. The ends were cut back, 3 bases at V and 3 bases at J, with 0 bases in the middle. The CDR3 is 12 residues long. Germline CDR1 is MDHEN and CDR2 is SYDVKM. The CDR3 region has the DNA TGTGCCAGCAGTTTTGGGGCCAACGTCCTGACTTTC. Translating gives CASSFGANVLTF. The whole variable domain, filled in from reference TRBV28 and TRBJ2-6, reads DVKVTQSSRYLVKRTGEKVFLECVQDMDHENMFWYRQDPGLGLRLIYFSYDVKMKEKGDIPEGYSVSREKKERFSLILESASTNQTSMYLCASSFGANVLTFGAGSRLTVL.

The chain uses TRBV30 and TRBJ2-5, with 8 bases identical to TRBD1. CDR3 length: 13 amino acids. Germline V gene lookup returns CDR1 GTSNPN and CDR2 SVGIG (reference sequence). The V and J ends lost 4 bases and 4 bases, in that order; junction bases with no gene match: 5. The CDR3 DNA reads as TGTGCCTGGACCCGACAGGGGAGAGAGACCCAGTACTTC. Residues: CAWTRQGRETQYF.

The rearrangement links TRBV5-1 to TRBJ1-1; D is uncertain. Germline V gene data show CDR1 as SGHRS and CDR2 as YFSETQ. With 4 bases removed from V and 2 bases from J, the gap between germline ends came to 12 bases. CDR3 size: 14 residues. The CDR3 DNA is TGCGCCAGCAGCCGGTCGGACGGTAACACTGAAGCTTTCTTT. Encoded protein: CASSRSDGNTEAFF.

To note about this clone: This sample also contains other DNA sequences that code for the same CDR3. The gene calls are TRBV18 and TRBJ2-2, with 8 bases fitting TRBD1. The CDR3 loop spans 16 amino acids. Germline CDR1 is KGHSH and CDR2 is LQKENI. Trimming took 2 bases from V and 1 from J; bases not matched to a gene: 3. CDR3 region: CASSPTGTGNTGELFF. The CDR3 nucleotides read TGTGCCAGCTCACCAACCGGGACAGGGAACACCGGGGAGCTGTTTTTT.

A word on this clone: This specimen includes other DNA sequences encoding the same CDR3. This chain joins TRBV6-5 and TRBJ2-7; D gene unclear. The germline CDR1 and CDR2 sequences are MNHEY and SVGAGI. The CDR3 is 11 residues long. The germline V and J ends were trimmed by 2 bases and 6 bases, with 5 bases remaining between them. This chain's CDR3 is CASSYGSEQYF. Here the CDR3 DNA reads TGTGCCAGCAGTTACGGATCCGAGCAGTACTTC.

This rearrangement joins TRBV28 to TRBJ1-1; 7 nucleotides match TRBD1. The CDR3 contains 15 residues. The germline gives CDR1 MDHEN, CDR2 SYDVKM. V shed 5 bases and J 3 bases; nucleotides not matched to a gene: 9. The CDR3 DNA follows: TGTGCCAGCAGTACCGGAGGGGGCAGTTACACTGAAGCTTTCTTT. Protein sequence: CASSTGGGSYTEAFF.

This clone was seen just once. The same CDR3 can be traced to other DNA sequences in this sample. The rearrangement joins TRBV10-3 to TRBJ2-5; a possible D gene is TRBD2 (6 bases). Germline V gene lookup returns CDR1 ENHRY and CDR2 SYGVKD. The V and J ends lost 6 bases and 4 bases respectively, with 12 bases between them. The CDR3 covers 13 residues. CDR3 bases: TGTGCCATCAGCGACGGGGGAGGAGAGACCCAGTACTTC. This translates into CAISDGGGETQYF.

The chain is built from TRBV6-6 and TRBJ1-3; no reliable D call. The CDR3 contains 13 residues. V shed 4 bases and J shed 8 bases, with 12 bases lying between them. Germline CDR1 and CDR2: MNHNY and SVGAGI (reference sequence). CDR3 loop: CASSSRPGDTIYF. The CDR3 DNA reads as TGTGCCAGCAGTTCCCGCCCCGGAGACACCATATATTTT.

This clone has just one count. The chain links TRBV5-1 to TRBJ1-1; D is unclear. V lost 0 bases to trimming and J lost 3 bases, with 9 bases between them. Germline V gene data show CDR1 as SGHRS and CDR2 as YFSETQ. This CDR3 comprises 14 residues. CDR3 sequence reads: CASSLGVGDTEAFF. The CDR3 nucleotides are TGCGCCAGCAGCTTGGGCGTTGGAGACACTGAAGCTTTCTTT.

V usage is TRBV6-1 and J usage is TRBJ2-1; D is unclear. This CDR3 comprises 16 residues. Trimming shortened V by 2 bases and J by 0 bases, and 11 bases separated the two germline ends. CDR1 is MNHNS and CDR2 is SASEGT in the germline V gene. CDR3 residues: CASSELPPSSYNEQFF. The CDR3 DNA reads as TGTGCCAGCAGTGAACTGCCTCCGAGCTCCTACAATGAGCAGTTCTTC.

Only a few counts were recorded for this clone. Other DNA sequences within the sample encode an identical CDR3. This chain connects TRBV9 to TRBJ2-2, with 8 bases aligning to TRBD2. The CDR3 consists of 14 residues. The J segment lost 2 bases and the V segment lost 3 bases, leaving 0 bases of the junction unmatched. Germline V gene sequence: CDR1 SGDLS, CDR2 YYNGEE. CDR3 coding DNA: TGTGCCAGCAGCGGGACTAGCAACACCGGGGAGCTGTTTTTT. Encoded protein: CASSGTSNTGELFF.

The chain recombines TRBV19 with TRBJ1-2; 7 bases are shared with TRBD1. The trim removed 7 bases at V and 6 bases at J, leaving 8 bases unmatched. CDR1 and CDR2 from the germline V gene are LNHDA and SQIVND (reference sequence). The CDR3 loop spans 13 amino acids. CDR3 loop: CASTKARGDGYTF. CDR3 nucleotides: TGTGCCAGTACCAAGGCCAGGGGGGATGGCTACACCTTC.

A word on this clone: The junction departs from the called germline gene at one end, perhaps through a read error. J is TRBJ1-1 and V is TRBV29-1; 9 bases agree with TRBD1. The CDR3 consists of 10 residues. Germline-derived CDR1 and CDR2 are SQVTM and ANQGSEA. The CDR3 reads CSATRDRVDF. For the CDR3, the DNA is TGCAGCGCCACCCGGGACAGGGTGGACTTT.

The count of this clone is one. The CDR3 bases are TGTGCCACCAGCAGAGATTACAGTGGGGAGCTGTTTTTT. Residues: CATSRDYSGELFF. This chain joins TRBV15 and TRBJ2-2, with D unclear. Trimming took off 0 bases at V and 8 bases at J, with 7 bases between the two ends. The CDR3 spans 13 residues. Germline-derived CDR1 and CDR2 are LNHNV and YYDKDF (reference sequence).

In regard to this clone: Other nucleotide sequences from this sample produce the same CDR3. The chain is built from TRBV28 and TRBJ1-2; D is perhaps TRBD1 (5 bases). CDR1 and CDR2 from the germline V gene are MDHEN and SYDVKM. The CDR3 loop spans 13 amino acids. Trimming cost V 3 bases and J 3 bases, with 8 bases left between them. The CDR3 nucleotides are TGTGCCAGCAGTTTCGGAGGGGACTATGGCTACACCTTC. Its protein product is CASSFGGDYGYTF.

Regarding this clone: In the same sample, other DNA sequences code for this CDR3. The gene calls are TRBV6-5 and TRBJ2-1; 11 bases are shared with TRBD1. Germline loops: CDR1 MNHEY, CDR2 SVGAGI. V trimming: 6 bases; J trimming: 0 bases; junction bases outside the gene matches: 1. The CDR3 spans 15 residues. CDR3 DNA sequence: TGTGCCAGCAGCGGGACAGGGGGCTCCTACAATGAGCAGTTCTTC. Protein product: CASSGTGGSYNEQFF.

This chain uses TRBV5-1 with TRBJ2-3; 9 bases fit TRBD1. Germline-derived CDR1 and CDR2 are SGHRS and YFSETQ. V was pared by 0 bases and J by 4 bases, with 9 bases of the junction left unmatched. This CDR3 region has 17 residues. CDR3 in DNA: TGCGCCAGCAGCTTGGCAATACAGGGGGCAGGAGCAGATACGCAGTATTTT. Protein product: CASSLAIQGAGADTQYF.

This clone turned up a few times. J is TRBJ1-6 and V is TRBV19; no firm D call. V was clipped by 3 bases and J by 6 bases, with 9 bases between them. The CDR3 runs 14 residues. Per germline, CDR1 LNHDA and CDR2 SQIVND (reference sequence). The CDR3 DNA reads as TGTGCCAGTAGTATGTCCGACGGTAATTCACCCCTCCACTTT. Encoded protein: CASSMSDGNSPLHF.

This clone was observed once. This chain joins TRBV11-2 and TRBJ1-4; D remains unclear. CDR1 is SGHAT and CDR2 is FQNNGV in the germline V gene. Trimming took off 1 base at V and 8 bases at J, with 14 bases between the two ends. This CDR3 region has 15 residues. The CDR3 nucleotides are TGTGCCAGCAGCTTAGGGGATAAAGGAGTCGAAAAACTGTTTTTT. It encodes CASSLGDKGVEKLFF.

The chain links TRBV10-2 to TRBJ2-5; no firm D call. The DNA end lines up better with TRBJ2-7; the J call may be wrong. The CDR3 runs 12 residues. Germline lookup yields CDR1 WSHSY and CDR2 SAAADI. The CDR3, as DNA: TGCGCCAGCAGTGAGTCCCCCTACGAGCAGTACTTC. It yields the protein CASSESPYEQYF.

The CDR3, as DNA: TGTGCCAGCTCGCGCGACAGGGGAATGGTGGAGACCCAGTACTTC. Its translation is CASSRDRGMVETQYF. This rearrangement joins TRBV18 to TRBJ2-5; 8 bases are a match to TRBD1. The V segment lost 6 bases and the J segment 5 bases; nucleotides outside the gene matches: 11. Germline V gives CDR1 KGHSH, CDR2 LQKENI. The CDR3 is made up of 15 amino acids. Together with reference TRBV18 and TRBJ2-5, the CDR3 gives the full variable domain: NAGVMQNPRHLVRRRGQEARLRCSPMKGHSHVYWYRQLPEEGLKFMVYLQKENIIDESGMPKERFSAEFPKEGPSILRIQQVVRGDSAAYFCASSRDRGMVETQYFGPGTRLLVL.

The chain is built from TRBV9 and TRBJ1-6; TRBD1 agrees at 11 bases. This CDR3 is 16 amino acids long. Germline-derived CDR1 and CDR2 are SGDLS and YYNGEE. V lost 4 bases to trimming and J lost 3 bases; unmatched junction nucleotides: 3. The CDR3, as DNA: TGTGCCAGCAGCCGGGGGACAGGGGGCTATAATTCACCCCTCCACTTT. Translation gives CASSRGTGGYNSPLHF.